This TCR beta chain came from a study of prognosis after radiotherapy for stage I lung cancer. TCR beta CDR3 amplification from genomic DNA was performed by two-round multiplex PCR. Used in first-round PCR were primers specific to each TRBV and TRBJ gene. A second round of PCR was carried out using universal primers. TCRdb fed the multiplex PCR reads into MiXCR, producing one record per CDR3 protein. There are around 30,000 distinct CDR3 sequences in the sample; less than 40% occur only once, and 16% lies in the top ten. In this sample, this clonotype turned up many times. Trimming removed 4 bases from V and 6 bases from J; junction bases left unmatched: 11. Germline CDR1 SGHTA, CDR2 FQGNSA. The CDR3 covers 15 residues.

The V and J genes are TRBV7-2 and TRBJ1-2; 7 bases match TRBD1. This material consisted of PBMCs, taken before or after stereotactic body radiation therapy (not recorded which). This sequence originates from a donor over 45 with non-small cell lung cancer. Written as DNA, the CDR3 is TGTGCCAGCAGCTCCCTGGGGAGGGGGCTAGATGGCTACACCTTC. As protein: CASSSLGRGLDGYTF. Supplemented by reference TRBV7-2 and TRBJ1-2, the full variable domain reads GAGVSQSPSNKVTEKGKDVELRCDPISGHTALYWYRQSLGQGLEFLIYFQGNSAPDKSGLPSDRFSAERTGGSVSTLTIQRTQQEDSAVYLCASSSLGRGLDGYTFGSGTRLTVV.